These 15 T cell receptor beta chains originate from one sample sequenced in a study of T cell changes during pregnancy in multiple sclerosis. This table comes from immunoSEQ multiplex PCR, and its TCRdb copy is limited to in-frame clones, with some not included. The top ten hold 1.5% to 2.5% of the sample, which has around 100,000 clones, about nine tenths seen once. Sequencing used peripheral blood, obtained after pregnancy. The receptors here all came from a female donor with multiple sclerosis, enrolled in a pregnancy study.

The chain carries TRBV19 and TRBJ1-2, with TRBD1 as a possible D gene (6 bases). This CDR3 comprises 11 residues. V was trimmed by 8 bases and J by 4 bases, leaving 8 bases between them. The germline V gene encodes CDR1 LNHDA and CDR2 SQIVND (reference sequence). CDR3: CASGQLYGYTF. The DNA of the CDR3 is TGTGCCAGTGGACAGCTCTATGGCTACACCTTC.

The chain employs TRBV10-3 and TRBJ1-2, with 7 bases matching TRBD1. CDR1 and CDR2 from the germline V gene are ENHRY and SYGVKD. The CDR3 length is 14 residues. With 7 bases clipped from V and 5 bases from J, the junction kept 10 bases outside the gene matches. DNA for the CDR3: TGTGCCATCAATCGACAGGGTTCGGGGTATGGCTACACCTTC. It specifies CAINRQGSGYGYTF.

Only one count was recorded for this clone. The rearrangement joins TRBV7-9 to TRBJ2-4; TRBD1 matches 9 bases. This CDR3 has 16 amino acids. J lost 0 bases, V lost 5 bases, and 5 bases had no gene match. Germline-derived CDR1 and CDR2 are SEHNR and FQNEAQ (reference sequence). The CDR3 DNA sequence: TGTGCCAGCAGCCAAGGACAGGGGCTAGCCAAAAACATTCAGTACTTC. Encoded protein: CASSQGQGLAKNIQYF.

The chain recombines TRBV10-1 with TRBJ2-3; 10 bases map to TRBD2. CDR1 and CDR2 (germline): WNHNN, SYGVQD (reference sequence). There are 16 residues in the CDR3. V was pared by 3 bases and J by 3 bases, with 6 bases of the junction left unmatched. CDR3 loop: CASSETSGNRTDTQYF. For the CDR3, the DNA is TGCGCCAGCAGTGAAACTAGCGGGAATAGGACAGATACGCAGTATTTT.

This chain joins TRBV27 and TRBJ2-7, with 7 bases aligning to TRBD1. CDR1 and CDR2 (germline): MNHEY, SMNVEV (reference sequence). J lost 2 bases, V lost 6 bases, and 7 bases had no gene match. The CDR3 length is 14 residues. DNA for the CDR3: TGTGCCAGCAGGGGGACAGCCCAGACCTACGAGCAGTACTTC. Protein product: CASRGTAQTYEQYF.

The chain links TRBV9 to TRBJ2-7, with D possibly being TRBD1 (5 bases). With 2 bases removed from V and 6 bases from J, the gap between germline ends came to 15 bases. The germline V gene encodes CDR1 SGDLS and CDR2 YYNGEE. This CDR3 spans 14 amino acids. The CDR3 DNA is TGTGCCAGCAGCGTTAGGCCAGGGTATAGCGAGCAGTACTTC. It codes for CASSVRPGYSEQYF.

The J gene is TRBJ2-7, the V gene TRBV2, with D perhaps matching TRBD2 (6 bases). Germline assignment: CDR1 SNHLY and CDR2 FYNNEI. Trimming shortened V by 8 bases and J by 4 bases, and 12 bases separated the two germline ends. The CDR3 loop spans 12 amino acids. In nucleotides, the CDR3 is TGTGCCAGCGGGGGGAGTTGGTACGAGCAGTACTTC. It yields the protein CASGGSWYEQYF.

Only one count was recorded for this clone. The CDR3 coding sequence is TGCGCCAGCAGCCAAGATATTTCGTCAGGGGGTCAAGAGACCCAGTACTTC. Translation: CASSQDISSGGQETQYF. The V gene is TRBV4-1, the J gene TRBJ2-5, with 7 nucleotides matching TRBD1. The J segment lost 2 bases and the V segment lost 0 bases, leaving 9 bases of the junction unmatched. The CDR3 runs 17 residues. CDR1 is MGHRA and CDR2 is YSYEKL in the germline V gene.

This chain links TRBV10-3 with TRBJ2-7, with 9 nucleotides matching TRBD2. The length of the CDR3 is 16 residues. CDR1 is ENHRY and CDR2 is SYGVKD in the germline V gene. Losses at the gene ends were 3 bases for V and 2 bases for J; bases not matched to a gene: 8. This CDR3 reads CAISEVPRLAAYEQYF. The CDR3 DNA sequence: TGTGCCATCAGTGAAGTTCCGAGACTAGCGGCCTACGAGCAGTACTTC.

The chain carries TRBV5-4 and TRBJ2-7; TRBD2 matches at 8 bases. V shed 3 bases, J shed 0 bases, and the junction held 5 bases outside the gene matches. Per germline, CDR1 SGHNT and CDR2 YYREEE (reference sequence). The CDR3 loop spans 15 amino acids. DNA of the CDR3: TGTGCCAGCAGCTGGCCTGGGACTAGCTCCTACGAGCAGTACTTC. Protein product: CASSWPGTSSYEQYF.

The chain recombines TRBV5-5 with TRBJ2-3, with D possibly TRBD1 on 6 matching bases. The germline CDR1 and CDR2 sequences are SGHKS and YYEKEE (reference sequence). V was pared by 4 bases and J by 3 bases, with 18 bases between. The CDR3 sequence is 16 residues long. CDR3 sequence (DNA): TGTGCCAGCAGCCCCCTGGCCGGTAGGGGGACAGATACGCAGTATTTT. This sequence encodes CASSPLAGRGTDTQYF.

The chain has TRBV6-1 and TRBJ2-2; 7 positions match TRBD2. Germline loops: CDR1 MNHNS, CDR2 SASEGT. CDR3 length: 15 residues. V shed 6 bases, J shed 4 bases, and the junction held 8 bases outside the gene matches. CDR3 residues: CASSSGGRGTGELFF. CDR3 nucleotides: TGTGCCAGCAGCTCGGGGGGACGGGGCACCGGGGAGCTGTTTTTT.

This chain uses TRBV5-6 with TRBJ2-3; tentatively, D is TRBD2 (6 bases). This CDR3 contains 16 residues. Trimming shortened V by 2 bases and J by 2 bases, and 15 bases separated the two germline ends. Germline V lookup: CDR1 SGHDT, CDR2 YYEEEE. The CDR3 spells CASSFRGSGYTDTQYF. The CDR3 region has the DNA TGTGCCAGCAGCTTTAGGGGTAGCGGCTACACAGATACGCAGTATTTT.

This chain uses TRBV6-1 with TRBJ1-4, with a possible D match to TRBD1 (6 bases). The germline V and J ends were trimmed by 6 bases and 1 base, with 12 bases remaining between them. Germline CDR1 is MNHNS and CDR2 is SASEGT. This CDR3 region has 15 residues. CDR3 amino acids: CASSGAQGTNEKLFF. The CDR3 DNA sequence: TGTGCCAGCAGCGGGGCACAGGGAACTAATGAAAAACTGTTTTTT.

This clone was seen a few times. This chain connects TRBV7-6 to TRBJ1-5; 11 nucleotides match TRBD1. J lost 4 bases, V lost 5 bases, and 4 bases had no gene match. Germline V gene sequence: CDR1 SGHVS, CDR2 FNYEAQ. The CDR3 runs to 15 residues. The CDR3 loop reads CASSAGTGGNQPQHF. The CDR3 nucleotides read TGTGCCAGCAGCGCCGGGACAGGGGGTAATCAGCCCCAGCATTTT.